Below are 4 T cell receptor beta chains sequenced from a single sample in a study of shared T cell receptors in the human thymus. Libraries were prepared by immunoSEQ multiplex PCR; TCRdb keeps only in-frame clonotypes and omits some of them. Of about 660,000 clones in the sample, around 87% are singletons; the top ten hold roughly 0.0089%. The data were also submitted as part of a second study, on human thymus T cells.

What was sequenced was thymocytes. All receptors come from a boy in the first two years of life with a congenital heart defect.

V and J are TRBV28 and TRBJ1-2; D remains ambiguous. CDR1 MDHEN and CDR2 SYDVKM come from the germline V gene. V was clipped by 2 bases and J by 5 bases, with 15 bases between them. This CDR3 comprises 15 residues. CDR3 loop: CASSLPGLLEYGYTF. The DNA for the CDR3 is TGTGCCAGCAGTTTACCCGGACTCTTGGAATATGGCTACACCTTC.

This clone showed up just once. The rearrangement joins TRBV28 to TRBJ1-2; D is unclear. V was pared by 3 bases and J by 1 base, with 12 bases between. The germline V gene has CDR1 MDHEN and CDR2 SYDVKM. This CDR3 is 15 amino acids long. CDR3 residues: CASSFRENNNYGYTF. In DNA, the CDR3 is TGTGCCAGCAGTTTTCGGGAGAACAATAACTATGGCTACACCTTC.

The chain combines TRBV5-6 with TRBJ2-7; the D is unclear. V was shortened by 1 base and J by 2 bases, with 7 bases between the two germline ends. CDR3 size: 13 residues. Germline CDR1 is SGHDT and CDR2 is YYEEEE. The CDR3: CASSLYEAYEQYF. DNA for the CDR3: TGTGCCAGCAGCTTGTACGAGGCCTACGAGCAGTACTTC.

The rearrangement joins TRBV7-9 to TRBJ2-7; D gene unclear. The length of the CDR3 is 12 residues. V was shortened by 1 base and J by 5 bases, with 6 bases between the two germline ends. Germline assignment: CDR1 SEHNR and CDR2 FQNEAQ (reference sequence). This CDR3 is CASSLDGHEQYF. The CDR3 DNA reads TGTGCCAGCAGCTTAGATGGCCACGAGCAGTACTTC. Drawing the rest from reference TRBV7-9 and TRBJ2-7, the complete variable domain is DTGVSQNPRHKITKRGQNVTFRCDPISEHNRLYWYRQTLGQGPEFLTYFQNEAQLEKSRLLSDRFSAERPKGSFSTLEIQRTEQGDSAMYLCASSLDGHEQYFGPGTRLTVT.